This is a list of T cell receptor beta chains from one sample in a study of blood T cell repertoires in COVID-19. TCRdb's copy holds only in-frame clones and misses some; the assay was immunoSEQ multiplex PCR. The table lists around 290,000 clones, roughly 90% of them singletons. Material: peripheral blood. The source of these receptors is a woman under 40 with COVID-19, enrolled during active disease. Each CDR3 is given with its conserved first and last residue. Each record gives: J gene, clone size, D gene, V gene, CDR3 protein, CDR3 DNA. The D gene is left open where the match is weak. Expanded clones get a size class; other rows say once, few or many, or leave the size out.

J gene: TRBJ1-3
clone size: NA
D gene: NA
V gene: TRBV9
CDR3 protein: CASSVGAEYSTGNTIYF
CDR3 DNA: TGTGCCAGCAGCGTAGGGGCAGAGTATAGTACGGGAAACACCATATATTTT

J gene: TRBJ1-5
clone size: NA
D gene: NA
V gene: TRBV6-1
CDR3 protein: CASSARGLNSNQPQHF
CDR3 DNA: TGTGCCAGCAGTGCCAGGGGATTGAATAGCAATCAGCCCCAGCATTTT

J gene: TRBJ2-1
clone size: NA
D gene: TRBD2
V gene: TRBV27
CDR3 protein: CASSLGVGGAGVYNEQFF
CDR3 DNA: TGTGCCAGCAGTTTAGGGGTCGGAGGAGCGGGGGTCTACAATGAGCAGTTCTTC

J gene: TRBJ1-2
clone size: once
D gene: NA
V gene: TRBV25-1
CDR3 protein: CASSEEGRRHGYTF
CDR3 DNA: TGTGCCAGCAGTGAAGAGGGGAGGAGACATGGCTACACCTTC

J gene: TRBJ1-4
clone size: NA
D gene: NA
V gene: TRBV27
CDR3 protein: CASSSRRDNEKLFF
CDR3 DNA: TGTGCCAGCAGTTCCAGACGGGATAATGAAAAACTGTTTTTT

J gene: TRBJ1-6
clone size: few
D gene: TRBD1
V gene: TRBV7-6
CDR3 protein: CASSTRQGSPLHF
CDR3 DNA: TGTGCCAGCAGCACCAGACAGGGATCACCCCTCCACTTT

J gene: TRBJ1-2
clone size: once
D gene: TRBD1
V gene: TRBV7-2
CDR3 protein: CASSLEGTGIRGYTF
CDR3 DNA: TGTGCCAGCAGCTTAGAAGGGACAGGGATTAGGGGCTACACCTTC

J gene: TRBJ1-4
clone size: NA
D gene: NA
V gene: TRBV5-8
CDR3 protein: CASSLVGDTKEEKLFF
CDR3 DNA: TGTGCCAGCAGCTTGGTCGGGGACACCAAAGAGGAAAAACTGTTTTTT

J gene: TRBJ1-1
clone size: NA
D gene: NA
V gene: TRBV19
CDR3 protein: CASSSLTGLDEAFF
CDR3 DNA: TGTGCCAGTAGTAGCCTGACGGGACTTGATGAAGCTTTCTTT

J gene: TRBJ2-1
clone size: NA
D gene: NA
V gene: TRBV27
CDR3 protein: CASSPLVLGSYNEQFF
CDR3 DNA: TGTGCCAGCAGTCCCCTAGTGCTCGGCTCCTACAATGAGCAGTTCTTC

J gene: TRBJ1-2
clone size: NA
D gene: TRBD1
V gene: TRBV7-9
CDR3 protein: CASSLTSGTGNYGYTF
CDR3 DNA: TGTGCCAGCAGCTTAACATCCGGGACAGGGAACTATGGCTACACCTTC

J gene: TRBJ2-5
clone size: NA
D gene: NA
V gene: TRBV6-6
CDR3 protein: CASSYSWVAVQETQYF
CDR3 DNA: TGTGCCAGCAGTTACTCTTGGGTAGCGGTCCAAGAGACCCAGTACTTC

J gene: TRBJ1-2
clone size: few
D gene: NA
V gene: TRBV29-1
CDR3 protein: CSVRTTGVYGYTF
CDR3 DNA: TGCAGCGTCCGCACGACAGGCGTCTATGGCTACACCTTC

J gene: TRBJ2-2
clone size: NA
D gene: NA
V gene: TRBV27
CDR3 protein: CASSSLSRTGELFF
CDR3 DNA: TGTGCCAGCAGCTCCCTAAGCCGCACCGGGGAGCTGTTTTTT

J gene: TRBJ1-6
clone size: NA
D gene: TRBD1
V gene: TRBV7-2
CDR3 protein: CASMARGRSPLHF
CDR3 DNA: TGTGCCAGCATGGCCAGGGGGCGATCACCCCTCCACTTT

J gene: TRBJ1-2
clone size: NA
D gene: NA
V gene: TRBV21-1
CDR3 protein: CASSKETAGANYGYTF
CDR3 DNA: TGTGCCAGCAGCAAAGAAACGGCAGGGGCTAACTATGGCTACACCTTC

J gene: TRBJ1-3
clone size: once
D gene: NA
V gene: TRBV5-1
CDR3 protein: CASSLGASSGNTIYF
CDR3 DNA: TGCGCCAGCAGCTTGGGGGCATCCTCTGGAAACACCATATATTTT

J gene: TRBJ1-5
clone size: NA
D gene: NA
V gene: TRBV2
CDR3 protein: CASSTDGQINQPQHF
CDR3 DNA: TGTGCCAGCAGTACCGACGGACAGATAAATCAGCCCCAGCATTTT

J gene: TRBJ2-1
clone size: NA
D gene: TRBD2
V gene: TRBV5-4
CDR3 protein: CASSLIGGSYNEQFF
CDR3 DNA: TGTGCCAGCAGCTTAATCGGGGGGTCCTACAATGAGCAGTTCTTC

J gene: TRBJ1-2
clone size: NA
D gene: NA
V gene: TRBV9
CDR3 protein: CASSVFAGDNYGYTF
CDR3 DNA: TGTGCCAGCAGCGTATTCGCCGGAGATAACTATGGCTACACCTTC

J gene: TRBJ2-7
clone size: NA
D gene: TRBD1
V gene: TRBV24-1
CDR3 protein: CATSDPGTGGFEQYF
CDR3 DNA: TGTGCCACCAGTGACCCCGGGACAGGGGGCTTCGAGCAGTACTTC

J gene: TRBJ2-3
clone size: NA
D gene: TRBD2
V gene: TRBV29-1
CDR3 protein: CSVEGTNGGETQYF
CDR3 DNA: TGCAGCGTTGAAGGGACTAACGGGGGGGAAACGCAGTATTTT

J gene: TRBJ1-4
clone size: NA
D gene: TRBD1
V gene: TRBV6-2/TRBV6-3
CDR3 protein: CASSTSGGSEEKLFF
CDR3 DNA: TGTGCCAGCAGTACTTCAGGGGGCAGTGAGGAAAAACTGTTTTTT

J gene: TRBJ2-3
clone size: NA
D gene: TRBD2
V gene: TRBV18
CDR3 protein: CASSPWASGSTDTQYF
CDR3 DNA: TGTGCCAGCTCACCTTGGGCTAGCGGGAGCACAGATACGCAGTATTTT

J gene: TRBJ1-5
clone size: NA
D gene: NA
V gene: TRBV5-1
CDR3 protein: CASSLGGYSNQPQHF
CDR3 DNA: TGCGCCAGCAGCTTAGGGGGTTATAGCAATCAGCCCCAGCATTTT

J gene: TRBJ1-2
clone size: NA
D gene: TRBD1
V gene: TRBV5-1
CDR3 protein: CASSPGQGPPNYGYTF
CDR3 DNA: TGCGCCAGCAGCCCGGGACAGGGCCCACCTAACTATGGCTACACCTTC

J gene: TRBJ2-7
clone size: NA
D gene: TRBD1
V gene: TRBV6-6
CDR3 protein: CASQQGQGALYEQYF
CDR3 DNA: TGTGCCAGCCAACAGGGACAGGGGGCCTTATACGAGCAGTACTTC

J gene: TRBJ2-1
clone size: NA
D gene: TRBD2
V gene: TRBV5-1
CDR3 protein: CASSLGLAERDEQFF
CDR3 DNA: TGCGCCAGCAGCTTGGGTCTAGCGGAGAGGGATGAGCAGTTCTTC

J gene: TRBJ2-1
clone size: once
D gene: NA
V gene: TRBV11-2
CDR3 protein: CASSPKSEQFF
CDR3 DNA: TGTGCCAGCAGTCCCAAATCCGAGCAGTTCTTC

J gene: TRBJ2-7
clone size: once
D gene: TRBD1
V gene: TRBV28
CDR3 protein: CASSDPGQRAYEQYF
CDR3 DNA: TGTGCCAGCAGTGATCCGGGACAGAGGGCCTACGAGCAGTACTTC

J gene: TRBJ1-2
clone size: few
D gene: TRBD1
V gene: TRBV30
CDR3 protein: CAWSRGQGSNYGYTF
CDR3 DNA: TGTGCCTGGAGCCGGGGACAGGGTTCAAACTATGGCTACACCTTC

J gene: TRBJ2-5
clone size: NA
D gene: NA
V gene: TRBV9
CDR3 protein: CASSVAGLETQYF
CDR3 DNA: TGTGCCAGCAGCGTGGCGGGACTGGAGACCCAGTACTTC

J gene: TRBJ1-5
clone size: NA
D gene: TRBD1
V gene: TRBV30
CDR3 protein: CAWTGKTGTGDQPQHF
CDR3 DNA: TGTGCCTGGACAGGGAAAACCGGGACAGGGGATCAGCCCCAGCATTTT

J gene: TRBJ1-6
clone size: NA
D gene: NA
V gene: TRBV2
CDR3 protein: CASSERRANSPLHF
CDR3 DNA: TGTGCCAGCAGTGAACGCAGGGCTAATTCACCCCTCCACTTT

J gene: TRBJ1-3
clone size: NA
D gene: NA
V gene: TRBV18
CDR3 protein: CASSPIQETGSGNTIYF
CDR3 DNA: TGTGCCAGCTCACCGATACAGGAGACTGGCTCTGGAAACACCATATATTTT

J gene: TRBJ1-1
clone size: NA
D gene: NA
V gene: TRBV28
CDR3 protein: CATGSLRRQDTEAFF
CDR3 DNA: TGTGCCACCGGATCCTTAAGACGACAGGACACTGAAGCTTTCTTT

J gene: TRBJ1-2
clone size: few
D gene: TRBD1
V gene: TRBV6-5
CDR3 protein: CASSLDRGASYGYTF
CDR3 DNA: TGTGCCAGCAGTCTGGACAGGGGCGCGAGCTATGGCTACACCTTC

J gene: TRBJ1-4
clone size: NA
D gene: TRBD1
V gene: TRBV7-8
CDR3 protein: CASSVDRGGEKLFF
CDR3 DNA: TGTGCCAGCAGCGTAGACAGGGGGGGCGAAAAACTGTTTTTT

J gene: TRBJ1-1
clone size: NA
D gene: NA
V gene: TRBV11-1
CDR3 protein: CASSFSQWNTEAFF
CDR3 DNA: TGTGCCAGCAGCTTCTCTCAGTGGAACACTGAAGCTTTCTTT

J gene: TRBJ2-7
clone size: once
D gene: NA
V gene: TRBV30
CDR3 protein: CAWNTRRGPNFSSYEQYF
CDR3 DNA: TGTGCCTGGAACACCAGGAGGGGGCCAAATTTTAGCTCCTACGAGCAGTACTTC

J gene: TRBJ1-3
clone size: NA
D gene: NA
V gene: TRBV6-5
CDR3 protein: CASSPGFSSGNTIYF
CDR3 DNA: TGTGCCAGCAGTCCCGGGTTCAGCTCTGGAAACACCATATATTTT

J gene: TRBJ2-2
clone size: NA
D gene: TRBD2
V gene: TRBV4-1
CDR3 protein: CASSQDWLLAGISGELFF
CDR3 DNA: TGCGCCAGCAGCCAAGATTGGTTATTAGCGGGAATATCCGGGGAGCTGTTTTTT